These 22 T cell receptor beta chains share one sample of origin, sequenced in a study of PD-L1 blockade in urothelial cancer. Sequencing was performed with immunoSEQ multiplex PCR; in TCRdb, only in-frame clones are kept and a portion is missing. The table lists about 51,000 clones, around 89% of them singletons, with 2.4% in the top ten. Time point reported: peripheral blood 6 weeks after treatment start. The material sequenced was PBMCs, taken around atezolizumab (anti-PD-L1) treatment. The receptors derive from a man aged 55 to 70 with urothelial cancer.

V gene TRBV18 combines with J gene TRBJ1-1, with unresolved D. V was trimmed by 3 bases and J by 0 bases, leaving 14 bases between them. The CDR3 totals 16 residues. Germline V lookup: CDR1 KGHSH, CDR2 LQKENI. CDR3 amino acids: CASSPSSGGMNTEAFF. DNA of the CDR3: TGTGCCAGCTCACCCTCATCAGGCGGGATGAACACTGAAGCTTTCTTT.

The CDR3 coding sequence is TGTGCCACCAGCAGAGGATCCAGCGGGAGCGGGGGAGAGACCCAGTACTTC. It codes for CATSRGSSGSGGETQYF. The J gene is TRBJ2-5, the V gene TRBV15, with 8 bases identical to TRBD2. V was clipped by 1 base and J by 4 bases; unmatched bases: 11. The CDR3 is 17 residues long. CDR1 is LNHNV and CDR2 is YYDKDF in the germline V gene (reference sequence).

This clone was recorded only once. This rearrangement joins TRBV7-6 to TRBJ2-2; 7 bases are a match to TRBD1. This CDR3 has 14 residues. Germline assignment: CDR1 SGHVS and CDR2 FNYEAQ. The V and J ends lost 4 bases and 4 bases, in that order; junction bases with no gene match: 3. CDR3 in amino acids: CASSSTGSTGELFF. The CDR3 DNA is TGTGCCAGCAGCTCGACAGGGAGCACCGGGGAGCTGTTTTTT. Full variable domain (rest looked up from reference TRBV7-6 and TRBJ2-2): GAGVSQSPRYKVTKRGQDVALRCDPISGHVSLYWYRQALGQGPEFLTYFNYEAQQDKSGLPNDRFSAERPEGSISTLTIQRTEQRDSAMYRCASSSTGSTGELFFGEGSRLTVL.

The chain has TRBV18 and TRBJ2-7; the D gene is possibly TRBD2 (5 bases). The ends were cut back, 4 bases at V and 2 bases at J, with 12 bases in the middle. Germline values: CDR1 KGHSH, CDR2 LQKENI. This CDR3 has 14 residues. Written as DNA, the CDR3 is TGTGCCAGCTCACAAGAAACGGGAACCTACGAGCAGTACTTC. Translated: CASSQETGTYEQYF.

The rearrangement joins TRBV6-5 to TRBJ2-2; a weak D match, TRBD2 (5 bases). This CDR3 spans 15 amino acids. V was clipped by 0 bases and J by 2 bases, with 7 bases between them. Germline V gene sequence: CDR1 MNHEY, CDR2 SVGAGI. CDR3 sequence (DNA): TGTGCCAGCAGTTACTCCGGGATCAACACCGGGGAGCTGTTTTTT. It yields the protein CASSYSGINTGELFF.

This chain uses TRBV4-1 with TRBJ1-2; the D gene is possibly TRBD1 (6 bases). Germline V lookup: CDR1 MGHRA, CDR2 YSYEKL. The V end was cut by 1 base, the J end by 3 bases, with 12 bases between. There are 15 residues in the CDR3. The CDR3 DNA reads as TGCGCCAGCAGCCAAGGCCAGGGGCTCCACTATGGCTACACCTTC. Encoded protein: CASSQGQGLHYGYTF.

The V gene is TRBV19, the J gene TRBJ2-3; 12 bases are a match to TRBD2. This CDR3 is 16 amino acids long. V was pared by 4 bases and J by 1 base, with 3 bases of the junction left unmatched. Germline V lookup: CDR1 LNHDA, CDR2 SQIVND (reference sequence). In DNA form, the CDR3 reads TGTGCCAGTAGTAGACTAGCGGGGGTTGGCACAGATACGCAGTATTTT. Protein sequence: CASSRLAGVGTDTQYF.

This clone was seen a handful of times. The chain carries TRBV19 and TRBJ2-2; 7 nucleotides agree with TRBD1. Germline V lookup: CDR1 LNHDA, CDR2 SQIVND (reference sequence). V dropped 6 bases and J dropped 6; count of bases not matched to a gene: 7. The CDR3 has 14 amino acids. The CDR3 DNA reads TGTGCCAGTAGGACAGGGTGGGATCCCGGGGAGCTGTTTTTT. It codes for CASRTGWDPGELFF.

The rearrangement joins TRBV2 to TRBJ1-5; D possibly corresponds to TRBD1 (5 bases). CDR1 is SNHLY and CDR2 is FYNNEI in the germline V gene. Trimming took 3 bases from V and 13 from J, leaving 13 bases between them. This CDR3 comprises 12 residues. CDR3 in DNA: TGTGCCAGCAGTGACGGGTCAGGGACTCAGCATTTT. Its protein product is CASSDGSGTQHF.

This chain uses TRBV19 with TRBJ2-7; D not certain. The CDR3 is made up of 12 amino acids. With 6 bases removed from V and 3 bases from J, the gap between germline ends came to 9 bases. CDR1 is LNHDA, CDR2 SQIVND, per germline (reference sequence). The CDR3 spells CASSSVSYEQYF. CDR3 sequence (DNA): TGTGCCAGTAGCTCGGTAAGCTACGAGCAGTACTTC. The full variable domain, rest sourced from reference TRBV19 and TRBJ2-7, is DGGITQSPKYLFRKEGQNVTLSCEQNLNHDAMYWYRQDPGQGLRLIYYSQIVNDFQKGDIAEGYSVSREKKESFPLTVTSAQKNPTAFYLCASSSVSYEQYFGPGTRLTVT.

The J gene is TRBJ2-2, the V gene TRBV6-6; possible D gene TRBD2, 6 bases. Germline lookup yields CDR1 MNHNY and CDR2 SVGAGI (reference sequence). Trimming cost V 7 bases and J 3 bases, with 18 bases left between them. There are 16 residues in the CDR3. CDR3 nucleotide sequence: TGTGCCAGCACCCTTGGGACTTTACTTCACACCGGGGAGCTGTTTTTT. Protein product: CASTLGTLLHTGELFF.

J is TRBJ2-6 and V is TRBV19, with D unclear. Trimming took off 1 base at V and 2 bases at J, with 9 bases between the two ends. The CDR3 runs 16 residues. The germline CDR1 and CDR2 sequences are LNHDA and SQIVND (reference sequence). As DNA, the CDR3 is TGTGCCAGTAGTATAGGCGGCGGAGCTGGGGCCAACGTCCTGACTTTC. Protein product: CASSIGGGAGANVLTF.

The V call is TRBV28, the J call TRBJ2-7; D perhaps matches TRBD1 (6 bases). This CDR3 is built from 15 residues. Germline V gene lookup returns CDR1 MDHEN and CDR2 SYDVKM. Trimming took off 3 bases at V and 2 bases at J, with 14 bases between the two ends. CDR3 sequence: CASSFYRASAYEQYF. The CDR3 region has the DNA TGTGCCAGCAGTTTTTACAGGGCCTCGGCCTACGAGCAGTACTTC. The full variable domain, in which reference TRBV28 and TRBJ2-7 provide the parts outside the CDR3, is DVKVTQSSRYLVKRTGEKVFLECVQDMDHENMFWYRQDPGLGLRLIYFSYDVKMKEKGDIPEGYSVSREKKERFSLILESASTNQTSMYLCASSFYRASAYEQYFGPGTRLTVT.

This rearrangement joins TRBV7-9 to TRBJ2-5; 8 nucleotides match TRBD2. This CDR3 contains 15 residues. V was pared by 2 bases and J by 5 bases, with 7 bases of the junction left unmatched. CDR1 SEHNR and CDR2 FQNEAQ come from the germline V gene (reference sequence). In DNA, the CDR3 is TGTGCCAGCAGCTTAAGGCGGGAGGTGATGGAGACCCAGTACTTC. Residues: CASSLRREVMETQYF.

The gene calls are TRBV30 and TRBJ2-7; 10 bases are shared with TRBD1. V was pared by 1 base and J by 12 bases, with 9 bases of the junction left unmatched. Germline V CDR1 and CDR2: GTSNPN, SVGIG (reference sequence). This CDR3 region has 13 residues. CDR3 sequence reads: CAWSENRDRGPYF. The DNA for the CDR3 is TGTGCCTGGAGTGAGAACCGGGACAGGGGACCGTACTTC.

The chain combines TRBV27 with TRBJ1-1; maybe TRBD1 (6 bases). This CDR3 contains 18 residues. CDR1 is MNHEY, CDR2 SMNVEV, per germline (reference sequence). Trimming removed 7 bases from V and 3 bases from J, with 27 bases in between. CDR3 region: CASTAYIRTGRADTEAFF. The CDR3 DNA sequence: TGTGCCAGCACCGCCTACATCCGAACAGGGCGGGCGGACACTGAAGCTTTCTTT.

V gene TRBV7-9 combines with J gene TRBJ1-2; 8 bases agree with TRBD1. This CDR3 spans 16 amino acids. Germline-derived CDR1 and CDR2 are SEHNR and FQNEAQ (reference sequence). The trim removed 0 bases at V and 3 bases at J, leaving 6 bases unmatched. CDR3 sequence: CASSLAGTDRDYGYTF. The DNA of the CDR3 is TGTGCCAGCAGCTTAGCGGGTACGGACAGGGACTATGGCTACACCTTC.

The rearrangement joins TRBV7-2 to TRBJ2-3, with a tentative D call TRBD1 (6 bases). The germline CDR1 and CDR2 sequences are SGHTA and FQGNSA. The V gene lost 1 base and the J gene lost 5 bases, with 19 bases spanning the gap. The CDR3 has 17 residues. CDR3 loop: CASSLEGDIRILDTQYF. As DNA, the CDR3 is TGTGCCAGCAGCTTAGAAGGGGACATCCGAATCCTAGATACGCAGTATTTT.

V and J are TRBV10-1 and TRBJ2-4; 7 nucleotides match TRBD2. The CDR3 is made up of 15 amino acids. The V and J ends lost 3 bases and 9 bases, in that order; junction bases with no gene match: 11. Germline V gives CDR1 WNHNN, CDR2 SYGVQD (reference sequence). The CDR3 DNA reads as TGCGCCAGCAGTGACCACCGGGACTATAGCGGCATTCAGTACTTC. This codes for CASSDHRDYSGIQYF.

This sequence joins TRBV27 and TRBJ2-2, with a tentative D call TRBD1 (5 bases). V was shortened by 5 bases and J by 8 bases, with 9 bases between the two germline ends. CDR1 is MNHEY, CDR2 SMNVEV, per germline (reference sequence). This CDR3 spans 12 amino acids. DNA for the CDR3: TGTGCCAGCAGTACCCCAGGGGGGGAGCTGTTTTTT. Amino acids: CASSTPGGELFF.

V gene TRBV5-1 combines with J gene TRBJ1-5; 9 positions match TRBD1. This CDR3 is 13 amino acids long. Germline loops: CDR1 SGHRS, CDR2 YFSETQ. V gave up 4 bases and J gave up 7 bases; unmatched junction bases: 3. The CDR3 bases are TGCGCCAGCAGCGGAACAGGGGGCCAGCCCCAGCATTTT. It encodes CASSGTGGQPQHF.

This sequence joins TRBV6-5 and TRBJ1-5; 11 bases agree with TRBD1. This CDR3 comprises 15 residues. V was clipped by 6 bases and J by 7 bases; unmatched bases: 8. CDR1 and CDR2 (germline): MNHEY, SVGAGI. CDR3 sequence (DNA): TGTGCCAGCAGCCTCGGGACAGGGGGTGGGCAGCCCCAGCATTTT. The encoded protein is CASSLGTGGGQPQHF.